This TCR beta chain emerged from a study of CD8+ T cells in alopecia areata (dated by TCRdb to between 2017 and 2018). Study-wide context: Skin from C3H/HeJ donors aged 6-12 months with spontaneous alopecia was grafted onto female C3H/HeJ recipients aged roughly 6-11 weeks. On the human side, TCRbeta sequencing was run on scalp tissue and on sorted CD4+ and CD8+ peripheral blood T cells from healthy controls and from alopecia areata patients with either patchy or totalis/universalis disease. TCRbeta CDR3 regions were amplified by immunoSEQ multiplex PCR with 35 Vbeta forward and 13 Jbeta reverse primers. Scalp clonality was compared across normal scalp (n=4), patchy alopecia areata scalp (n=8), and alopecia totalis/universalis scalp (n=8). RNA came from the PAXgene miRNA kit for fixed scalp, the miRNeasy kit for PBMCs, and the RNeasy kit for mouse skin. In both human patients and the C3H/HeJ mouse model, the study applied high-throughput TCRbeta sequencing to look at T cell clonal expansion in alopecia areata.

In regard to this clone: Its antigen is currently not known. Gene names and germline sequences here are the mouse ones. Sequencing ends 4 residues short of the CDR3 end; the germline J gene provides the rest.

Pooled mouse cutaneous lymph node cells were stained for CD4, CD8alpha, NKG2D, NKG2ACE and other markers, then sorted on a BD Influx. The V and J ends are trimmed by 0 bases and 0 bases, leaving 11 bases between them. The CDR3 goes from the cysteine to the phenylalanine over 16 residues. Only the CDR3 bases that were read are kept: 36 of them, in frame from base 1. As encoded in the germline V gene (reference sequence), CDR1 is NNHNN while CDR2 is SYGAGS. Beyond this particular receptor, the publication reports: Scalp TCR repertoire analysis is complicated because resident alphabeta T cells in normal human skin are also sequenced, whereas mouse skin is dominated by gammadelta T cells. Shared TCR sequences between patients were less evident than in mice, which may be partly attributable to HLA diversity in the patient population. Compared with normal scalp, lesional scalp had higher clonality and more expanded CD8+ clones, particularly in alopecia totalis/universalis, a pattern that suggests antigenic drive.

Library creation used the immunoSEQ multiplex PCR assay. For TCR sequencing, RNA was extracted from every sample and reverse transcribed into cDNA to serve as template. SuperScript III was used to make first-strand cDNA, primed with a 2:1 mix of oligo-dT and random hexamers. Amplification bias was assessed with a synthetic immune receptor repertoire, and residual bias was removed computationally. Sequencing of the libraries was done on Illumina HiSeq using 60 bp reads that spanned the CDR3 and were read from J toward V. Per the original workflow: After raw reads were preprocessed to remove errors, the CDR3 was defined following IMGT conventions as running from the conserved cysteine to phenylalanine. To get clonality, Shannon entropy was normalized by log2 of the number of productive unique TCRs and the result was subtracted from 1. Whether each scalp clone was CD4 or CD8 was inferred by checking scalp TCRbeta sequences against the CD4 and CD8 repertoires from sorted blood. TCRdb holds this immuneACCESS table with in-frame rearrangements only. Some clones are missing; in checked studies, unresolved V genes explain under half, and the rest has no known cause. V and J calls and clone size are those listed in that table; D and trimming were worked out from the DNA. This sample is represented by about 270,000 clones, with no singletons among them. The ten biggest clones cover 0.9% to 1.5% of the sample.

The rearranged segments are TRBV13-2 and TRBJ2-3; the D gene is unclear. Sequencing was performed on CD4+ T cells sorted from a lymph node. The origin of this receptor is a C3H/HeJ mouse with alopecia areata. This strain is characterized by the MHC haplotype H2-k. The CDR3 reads CASGDADKHSAETLYF. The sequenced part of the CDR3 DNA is TGTGCCAGCGGTGATGCAGACAAACATAGTGCAGAA.